The rows below give T cell receptor beta chains drawn from one sample of a study of cytomegalovirus exposure and HLA in healthy donors. The protocol was immunoSEQ multiplex PCR, while the TCRdb copy is restricted to in-frame clones and leaves out a portion. The table shows about 160,000 clones, with around 79% occurring only once. Sequenced material: PBMCs. All receptors derive from a man aged 45-60 years in good health and CMV-seropositive. Both conserved end residues are part of each CDR3. D genes are given only for firm matches. Clone sizes are given selectively: once, few, many, or a class where the clone is expanded.

>NA|NA|TRBJ1-1|TRBV27
TGTGCCAGCAGTTTAAAAGCAAACACTGAAGCTTTCTTT
CASSLKANTEAFF
>TRBD1|once|TRBJ2-6|TRBV28
TGTGCCAGCAGTGCTTATAACCCGCGGGACAGGGGCTCTGGGGCCAACGTCCTGACTTTC
CASSAYNPRDRGSGANVLTF
>TRBD1|once|TRBJ1-1|TRBV4-1
TGCGCCAGCAGCCAGGACAGGGGGCAGGCCACTGAAGCTTTCTTT
CASSQDRGQATEAFF
>TRBD2|NA|TRBJ2-3|TRBV11-3
TGTGCCAGCAGCTTAGATACCCTAGCGGGAGATGCAGATACGCAGTATTTT
CASSLDTLAGDADTQYF
>TRBD1|NA|TRBJ2-7|TRBV2
TGTGCCAGCAGTGAAGCGGGACAGGGTACCTACGAGCAGTACTTC
CASSEAGQGTYEQYF
>NA|NA|TRBJ2-7|TRBV5-1
TGCGCCAGCAGCCGAGCAGGGACATTAGCCTACGAGCAGTACTTC
CASSRAGTLAYEQYF
>NA|NA|TRBJ2-7|TRBV28
TGTGCCAGCAGTGCCTCAAGGAGCTCCTACGAGCAGTACTTC
CASSASRSSYEQYF
>TRBD2|NA|TRBJ2-3|TRBV18
TGTGCCAGCTCACCGAGCGGGAACACAGATACGCAGTATTTT
CASSPSGNTDTQYF
>TRBD1|NA|TRBJ2-1|TRBV28
TGTGCCAGCAGCGGACAGGGGGCGCGGTATGAGCAGTTCTTC
CASSGQGARYEQFF
>TRBD2|NA|TRBJ2-7|TRBV5-1
TGCGCCAGCAGCTTTGGGCTAGCGGTGGGAGGGATCGAGCAGTACTTC
CASSFGLAVGGIEQYF
>TRBD1|NA|TRBJ2-5|TRBV5-1
TGCGCCAGCAGCAACCCGGACAGGAAAGAGACCCAGTACTTC
CASSNPDRKETQYF
>NA|once|TRBJ2-3|TRBV6-1
TGTGCCAGCAGTAACGGACAGAGAACAGATACGCAGTATTTT
CASSNGQRTDTQYF
>TRBD1|NA|TRBJ1-4|TRBV28
TGTGCCAGCAGGCCTGACAGGGGGCGCGTAAGGGAAAAACTGTTTTTT
CASRPDRGRVREKLFF
>TRBD1|NA|TRBJ1-3|TRBV7-3
TGTGCCAGCAGCAGGGACAGGGCTAGCTCTGGAAACACCATATATTTT
CASSRDRASSGNTIYF
>TRBD1|NA|TRBJ1-2|TRBV5-4
TGTGCCAGCAGCCTCAAGACAGGGCTACACACCTTC
CASSLKTGLHTF
>NA|NA|TRBJ1-1|TRBV10-3
TGTGCCATCAGTACCGGGATGAACACTGAAGCTTTCTTT
CAISTGMNTEAFF
>TRBD2|NA|TRBJ2-3|TRBV5-1
TGCGCCAGCAGCCGACTAGCGGGAGGGCCAGATACGCAGTATTTT
CASSRLAGGPDTQYF
>NA|NA|TRBJ1-1|TRBV5-1
TGCGCCAGCAGCCTTACACAGGGTTCTGGCACTGAAGCTTTCTTT
CASSLTQGSGTEAFF
>TRBD2|NA|TRBJ2-7|TRBV7-9
TGTGCCAGCAGCTTCGGGACTAGCGGATACGAGCAGTACTTC
CASSFGTSGYEQYF
>NA|NA|TRBJ2-3|TRBV7-9
TGTGCCAGCAGCTTAAAGTCGGGGTCTAGCACAGATACGCAGTATTTT
CASSLKSGSSTDTQYF
>NA|NA|TRBJ2-3|TRBV10-1
TGCGCCAGCAGTGAATCCGGGACTCGGACAGATACGCAGTATTTT
CASSESGTRTDTQYF
>NA|NA|TRBJ2-5|TRBV4-1
TGCGCCAGCAGCCAAGGGGGGGTAGGGGTCCAAGAGACCCAGTACTTC
CASSQGGVGVQETQYF
>NA|NA|TRBJ2-3|TRBV2
TGTGCCAGCGATGACACCAGGATCACAGATACGCAGTATTTT
CASDDTRITDTQYF
>TRBD1|NA|TRBJ2-7|TRBV18
TGTGCCAGCTCGGGGACAGGGAACGAGCAGTACTTC
CASSGTGNEQYF
>TRBD1|NA|TRBJ2-3|TRBV18
TGTGCCAGCTCACCACTCGGGCCACAGGGGGCAATGGATACGCAGTATTTT
CASSPLGPQGAMDTQYF
>TRBD1|NA|TRBJ1-2|TRBV27
TGTGCCAGCAGTCCAACAACACCGACAGGGGGCAGTAACTATGGCTACACCTTC
CASSPTTPTGGSNYGYTF
>NA|NA|TRBJ2-3|TRBV29-1
TGCAGCGTGTATAGTGGCGGAGATACGCAGTATTTT
CSVYSGGDTQYF
>NA|NA|TRBJ2-3|TRBV7-9
TGTGCCAGCAGCTTAGGAGTGTCAACAGATACGCAGTATTTT
CASSLGVSTDTQYF
>TRBD1|NA|TRBJ2-1|TRBV7-9
TGTGCCAGCAGCCCCCCGGGACAGCAGTACAATGAGCAGTTCTTC
CASSPPGQQYNEQFF
>TRBD1|NA|TRBJ2-7|TRBV5-1
TGCGCCAGCAGCACCCTGGGACAGAACCCCTACGAGCAGTACTTC
CASSTLGQNPYEQYF
>NA|NA|TRBJ1-4|TRBV19
TGTGCCAGTAGTATGACAGTAACTAATGAAAAACTGTTTTTT
CASSMTVTNEKLFF
>TRBD1|NA|TRBJ2-2|TRBV9
TGTGCCAGCAGCGTAGTCGGAGACAGGGGGTCAGCCGGGGAGCTGTTTTTT
CASSVVGDRGSAGELFF
>TRBD1|NA|TRBJ2-3|TRBV27
TGTGCCAGTCACCTGAGGGACAGGGGGAGCACAGATACGCAGTATTTT
CASHLRDRGSTDTQYF
>NA|NA|TRBJ2-3|TRBV29-1
TGCAGCGGCGGGGAGTTCACAGATACGCAGTATTTT
CSGGEFTDTQYF
>TRBD1|once|TRBJ2-1|TRBV10-3
TGTGCCATCGGACAGGCCTCCTACAATGAGCAGTTCTTC
CAIGQASYNEQFF
>TRBD2|NA|TRBJ2-3|TRBV7-3
TGTGCCAGCAGCGACGGGGGGACGCAGTATTTT
CASSDGGTQYF
>TRBD1|NA|TRBJ2-7|TRBV5-1
TGCGCCAGCAGCTTGGGAACAGGGGTGGGAAAGTACTTC
CASSLGTGVGKYF
>NA|NA|TRBJ1-6|TRBV6-1
TGTGCCAGCAGTGAACGGGACTATATCGGTTCACCCCTCCACTTT
CASSERDYIGSPLHF
>NA|few|TRBJ2-3|TRBV29-1
TGCAGCGTTGAATCAGTCGTCCTAGATACGCAGTATTTT
CSVESVVLDTQYF
>NA|NA|TRBJ2-3|TRBV21-1
TGTGCCAGCAGAACCTACAAGACCACCTGGGGACAGGGTCCCCCGAAGTGGACAGATACGCAGTATTTT
CASRTYKTTWGQGPPKWTDTQYF